These 8 T cell receptor beta chains originate from one sample sequenced in a study of cytomegalovirus exposure and HLA in healthy donors. Amplification used 60 Vbeta primers and 13 Jbeta primers. Clones were sequenced by immunoSEQ multiplex PCR, and TCRdb holds only the in-frame ones, with some missing. The listing records 34,000 or so clones. The sequenced sample was PBMCs. The receptors here all came from a female donor in good health and CMV-seronegative.

The V gene is TRBV27, the J gene TRBJ1-6; the D is unclear. The CDR3 contains 19 residues. CDR1 is MNHEY and CDR2 is SMNVEV in the germline V gene (reference sequence). Trimming cost V 10 bases and J 0 bases, with 25 bases left between them. The CDR3 protein is CANPAEPGLLSSYNSPLHF. Here the CDR3 DNA reads TGTGCCAACCCCGCCGAACCGGGATTACTGAGCTCCTATAATTCACCCCTCCACTTT.

V and J are TRBV6-4 and TRBJ2-3; 10 bases align to TRBD2. V lost 5 bases and J lost 1; bases outside the gene matches: 3. Germline V CDR1 and CDR2: MRHNA, SNTAGT. The CDR3 spans 15 residues. The CDR3 protein is CASSFTSGGTDTQYF. DNA of the CDR3: TGTGCCAGCAGTTTTACTAGCGGGGGCACAGATACGCAGTATTTT.

The chain combines TRBV5-1 with TRBJ2-3; D is ambiguous. The CDR3 consists of 15 residues. The V gene's germline CDR1 is SGHRS and CDR2 YFSETQ. The V end lost 0 bases, the J end lost 0 bases, and 8 bases lay between the germline ends. Written as DNA, the CDR3 is TGCGCCAGCAGCTTGGAAGCCCCCAGCACAGATACGCAGTATTTT. This encodes CASSLEAPSTDTQYF. The complete variable domain, with remaining parts taken from reference TRBV5-1 and TRBJ2-3, reads KAGVTQTPRYLIKTRGQQVTLSCSPISGHRSVSWYQQTPGQGLQFLFEYFSETQRNKGNFPGRFSGRQFSNSRSEMNVSTLELGDSALYLCASSLEAPSTDTQYFGPGTRLTVL.

The chain joins TRBV18 to TRBJ2-7, with 8 bases aligning to TRBD1. This CDR3 region has 13 residues. V shed 3 bases and J 6 bases; nucleotides not matched to a gene: 4. Germline V gives CDR1 KGHSH, CDR2 LQKENI. The CDR3 nucleotides are TGTGCCAGCTCACCGCGGACAGGGCGCGAGCAGTACTTC. Translation: CASSPRTGREQYF.

The J gene is TRBJ1-3, the V gene TRBV5-1, with 9 nucleotides matching TRBD1. CDR3 size: 14 residues. V was pared by 0 bases and J by 9 bases, with 4 bases of the junction left unmatched. Germline CDR1 and CDR2: SGHRS and YFSETQ. CDR3 nucleotide sequence: TGCGCCAGCAGCTTGGTGGACAGGGGCGCCACCATATATTTT. This translates into CASSLVDRGATIYF.

This sequence joins TRBV5-4 and TRBJ1-3; possibly TRBD1 for D (6 bases). V lost 2 bases and J lost 4, with 13 bases in between. This CDR3 comprises 15 residues. Germline V CDR1 and CDR2: SGHNT, YYREEE (reference sequence). The CDR3 here is CASSLGGGTGNTIYF. Written as DNA, the CDR3 is TGTGCCAGCAGCTTAGGTGGGGGCACCGGAAACACCATATATTTT.

J is TRBJ1-5 and V is TRBV2, with 9 bases identical to TRBD1. V shed 5 bases, J shed 6 bases, and the junction held 8 bases outside the gene matches. The CDR3 totals 15 residues. Germline V gene sequence: CDR1 SNHLY, CDR2 FYNNEI. The CDR3 protein is CASSQQGALGQPQHF. CDR3 coding DNA: TGTGCCAGCAGTCAACAGGGGGCGCTTGGTCAGCCCCAGCATTTT.

The J gene is TRBJ2-5, the V gene TRBV7-6, with 10 nucleotides matching TRBD2. The CDR3 totals 13 residues. Germline V gives CDR1 SGHVS, CDR2 FNYEAQ. The V segment lost 4 bases and the J segment 6 bases; nucleotides outside the gene matches: 2. The chain's CDR3 is CASSWGLAQTQYF. The CDR3 nucleotides read TGTGCCAGCAGCTGGGGACTAGCGCAGACCCAGTACTTC.